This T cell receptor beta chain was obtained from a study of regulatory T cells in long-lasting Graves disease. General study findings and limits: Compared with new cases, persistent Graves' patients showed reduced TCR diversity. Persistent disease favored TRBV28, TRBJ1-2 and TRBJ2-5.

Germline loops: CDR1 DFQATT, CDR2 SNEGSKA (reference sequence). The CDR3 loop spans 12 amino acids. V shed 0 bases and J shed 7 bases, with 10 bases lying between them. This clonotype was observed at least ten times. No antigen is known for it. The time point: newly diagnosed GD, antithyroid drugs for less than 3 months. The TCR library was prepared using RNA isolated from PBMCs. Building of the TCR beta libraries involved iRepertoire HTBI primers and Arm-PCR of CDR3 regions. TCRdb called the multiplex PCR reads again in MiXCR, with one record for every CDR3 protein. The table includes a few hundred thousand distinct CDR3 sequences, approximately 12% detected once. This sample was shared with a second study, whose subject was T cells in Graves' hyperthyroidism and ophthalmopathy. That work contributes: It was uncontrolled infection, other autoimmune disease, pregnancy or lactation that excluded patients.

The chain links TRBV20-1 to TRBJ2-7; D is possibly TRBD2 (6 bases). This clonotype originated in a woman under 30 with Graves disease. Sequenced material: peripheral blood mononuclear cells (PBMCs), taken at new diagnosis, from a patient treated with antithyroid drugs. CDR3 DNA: TGCAGTGCTAGAGATCGGGAGCATGAGCAGTACTTC. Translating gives CSARDREHEQYF.